These T cell receptor beta chains were read from a single sample in a study of T cell changes during pregnancy in multiple sclerosis. Sequenced by immunoSEQ multiplex PCR; TCRdb stores in-frame clones only, minus some. The table lists about 41,000 clones, 90% of them singletons. This specimen was CD8+ T cells from peripheral blood mononuclear cells, taken in the first trimester of pregnancy. The receptors originated from a female donor with multiple sclerosis, enrolled in a pregnancy study. CDR3s include the opening cysteine and the closing phenylalanine or tryptophan. The D gene is left open where the match is weak. Expanded clones are given a class, and other clones once, few, many or no size at all.

J | V | D | size | CDR3 | DNA
TRBJ1-5 | TRBV6-1 | . | . | CASSEVSYSNQPQHF | TGTGCCAGCAGTGAAGTCAGTTATAGCAATCAGCCCCAGCATTTT
TRBJ2-1 | TRBV6-5 | . | . | CASSHTSSYNEQFF | TGTGCCAGCAGCCACACTAGCTCCTACAATGAGCAGTTCTTC
TRBJ2-1 | TRBV28 | . | once | CASSPLGGPIGEQFF | TGTGCCAGCAGTCCCCTTGGGGGCCCAATTGGTGAGCAGTTCTTC
TRBJ1-1 | TRBV7-2 | TRBD1 | . | CASSRRTGEGTEAFF | TGTGCCAGCAGCCGACGGACAGGGGAGGGGACTGAAGCTTTCTTT
TRBJ2-7 | TRBV9 | TRBD2 | . | CASSVKRESYEQYF | TGTGCCAGCAGCGTAAAGCGGGAGTCCTACGAGCAGTACTTC
TRBJ1-1 | TRBV7-3 | TRBD1 | . | CASSLFRSGQGEFF | TGTGCCAGCAGCTTATTTCGGTCAGGGCAGGGGGAATTCTTT
TRBJ1-1 | TRBV6-5 | TRBD1 | few | CASSYRTGGTEAFF | TGTGCCAGCAGTTACCGGACAGGGGGAACTGAAGCTTTCTTT
TRBJ1-4 | TRBV7-7 | . | once | CASSVRPGASEKLFF | TGTGCCAGCAGCGTCAGACCAGGGGCCAGTGAAAAACTGTTTTTT
TRBJ2-7 | TRBV7-8 | TRBD2 | . | CASSSRTSGTYEQYF | TGTGCCAGCAGCTCCAGGACTAGCGGGACCTACGAGCAGTACTTC
TRBJ2-1 | TRBV6-4 | TRBD2 | . | CASSDQTSGSDEQFF | TGTGCCAGCAGTGATCAGACTAGCGGGAGTGATGAGCAGTTCTTC